The entry below gives a single TCR beta chain sequence along with its context. CDR1 is MDHEN and CDR2 is SYDVKM in the germline V gene. V was trimmed by 6 bases and J by 4 bases, leaving 22 bases between them. The CDR3 is made up of 17 amino acids. The PCR ran on 60 Vbeta and 13 Jbeta primers. Measured with immunoSEQ multiplex PCR; TCRdb has only the in-frame clones, and not every one. The data hold about 150,000 clones, with about 64% observed a single time. The data originate from a study of cytomegalovirus exposure and HLA in healthy donors. The chain employs TRBV28 and TRBJ1-5; D perhaps matches TRBD1 (6 bases). This receptor was obtained from a woman between 35 and 50 years old in good health and CMV-seronegative. Sequencing was performed on PBMCs. The CDR3 DNA reads TGTGCCAGCAGGTCGGGGGGGCCCGTTGGGTTAAATCAGCCCCAGCATTTT. Translation: CASRSGGPVGLNQPQHF. Filled out from reference TRBV28 and TRBJ1-5, the complete variable domain reads DVKVTQSSRYLVKRTGEKVFLECVQDMDHENMFWYRQDPGLGLRLIYFSYDVKMKEKGDIPEGYSVSREKKERFSLILESASTNQTSMYLCASRSGGPVGLNQPQHFGDGTRLSIL.